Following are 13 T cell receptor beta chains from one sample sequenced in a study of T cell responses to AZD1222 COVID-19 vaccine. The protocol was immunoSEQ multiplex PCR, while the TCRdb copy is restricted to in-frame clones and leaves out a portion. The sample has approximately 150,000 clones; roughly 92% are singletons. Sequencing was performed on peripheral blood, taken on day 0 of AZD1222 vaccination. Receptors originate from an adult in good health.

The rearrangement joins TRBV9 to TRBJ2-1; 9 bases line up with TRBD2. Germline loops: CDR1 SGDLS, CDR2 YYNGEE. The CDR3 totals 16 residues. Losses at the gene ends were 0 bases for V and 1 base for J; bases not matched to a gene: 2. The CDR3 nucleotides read TGTGCCAGCAGCGTAGTAGCGGGGGTATCCTACAATGAGCAGTTCTTC. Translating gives CASSVVAGVSYNEQFF.

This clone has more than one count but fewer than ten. The CDR3 here is CASSAGGGLSEQYV. As DNA, the CDR3 is TGTGCCAGCAGCGCGGGTGGGGGCCTAAGCGAGCAGTACGTC. V gene TRBV27 combines with J gene TRBJ2-7, with D maybe TRBD1 (6 bases). V was cut by 6 bases and J by 6 bases, with 18 bases left in between. Per the germline V gene, CDR1 is MNHEY and CDR2 is SMNVEV (reference sequence). The CDR3 extends over 14 amino acids.

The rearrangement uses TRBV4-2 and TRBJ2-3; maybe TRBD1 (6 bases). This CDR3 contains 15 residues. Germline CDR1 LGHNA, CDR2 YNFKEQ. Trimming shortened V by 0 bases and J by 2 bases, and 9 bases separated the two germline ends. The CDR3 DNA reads TGTGCCAGCAGCCAAGAGGGGGCAGTCACAGATACGCAGTATTTT. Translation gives CASSQEGAVTDTQYF.

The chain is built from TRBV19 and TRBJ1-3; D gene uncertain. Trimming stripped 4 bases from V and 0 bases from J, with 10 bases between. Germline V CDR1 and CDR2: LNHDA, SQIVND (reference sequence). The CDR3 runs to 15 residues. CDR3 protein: CASSRSGFSGNTIYF. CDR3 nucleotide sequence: TGTGCCAGTAGTAGATCGGGGTTCTCTGGAAACACCATATATTTT.

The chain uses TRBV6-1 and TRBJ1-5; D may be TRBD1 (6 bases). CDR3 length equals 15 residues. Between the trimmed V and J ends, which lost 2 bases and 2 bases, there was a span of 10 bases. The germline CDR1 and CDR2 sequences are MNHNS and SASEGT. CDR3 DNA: TGTGCCAGCAGTGAAATGGGGGCGGGCAATCAGCCCCAGCATTTT. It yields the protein CASSEMGAGNQPQHF.

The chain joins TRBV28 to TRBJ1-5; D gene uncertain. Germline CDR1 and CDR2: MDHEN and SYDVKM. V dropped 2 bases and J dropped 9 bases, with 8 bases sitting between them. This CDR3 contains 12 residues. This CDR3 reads CASSLKGMPQHF. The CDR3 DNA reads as TGTGCCAGCAGTTTAAAGGGTATGCCCCAGCATTTT.

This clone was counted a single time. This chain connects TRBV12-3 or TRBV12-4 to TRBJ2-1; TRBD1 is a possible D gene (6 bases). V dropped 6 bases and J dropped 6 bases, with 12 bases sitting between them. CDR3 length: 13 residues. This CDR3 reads CASSPRGSNEQFF. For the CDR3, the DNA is TGTGCCAGCAGCCCGAGGGGGTCCAATGAGCAGTTCTTC.

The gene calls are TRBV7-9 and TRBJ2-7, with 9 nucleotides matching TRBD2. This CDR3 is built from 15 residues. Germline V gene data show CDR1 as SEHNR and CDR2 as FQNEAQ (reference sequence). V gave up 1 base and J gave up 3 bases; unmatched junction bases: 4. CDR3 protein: CASSLVSSGDYEQYV. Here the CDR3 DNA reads TGTGCCAGCAGCTTAGTTTCTAGCGGGGACTACGAGCAGTACGTC.

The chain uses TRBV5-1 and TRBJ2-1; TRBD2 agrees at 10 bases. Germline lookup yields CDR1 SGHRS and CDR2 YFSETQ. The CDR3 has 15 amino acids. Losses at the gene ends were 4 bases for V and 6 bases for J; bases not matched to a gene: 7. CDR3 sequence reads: CASSPGTSVINEQFF. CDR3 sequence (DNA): TGCGCCAGCAGCCCCGGGACTAGCGTTATCAATGAGCAGTTCTTC.

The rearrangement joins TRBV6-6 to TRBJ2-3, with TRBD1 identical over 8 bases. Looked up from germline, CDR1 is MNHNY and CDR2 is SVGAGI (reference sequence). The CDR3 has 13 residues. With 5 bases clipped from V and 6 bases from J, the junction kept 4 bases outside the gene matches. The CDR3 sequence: CASSPRGLDTQYF. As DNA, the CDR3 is TGTGCCAGCAGTCCCAGGGGGCTGGATACGCAGTATTTT.

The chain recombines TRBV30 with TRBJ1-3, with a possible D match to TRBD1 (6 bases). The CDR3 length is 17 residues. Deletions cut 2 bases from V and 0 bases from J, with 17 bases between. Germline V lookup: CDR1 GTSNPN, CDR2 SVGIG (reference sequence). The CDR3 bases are TGTGCCTGGAGTTCGGGGGGCTCACTAACCTCTGGAAACACCATATATTTT. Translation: CAWSSGGSLTSGNTIYF.

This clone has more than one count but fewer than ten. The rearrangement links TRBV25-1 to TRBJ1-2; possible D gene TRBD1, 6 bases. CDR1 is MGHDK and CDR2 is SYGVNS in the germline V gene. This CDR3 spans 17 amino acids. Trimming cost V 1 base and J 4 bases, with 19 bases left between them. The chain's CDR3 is CASSESGAGELSYGYTF. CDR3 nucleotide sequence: TGTGCCAGCAGTGAATCGGGGGCGGGGGAGCTATCCTATGGCTACACCTTC.

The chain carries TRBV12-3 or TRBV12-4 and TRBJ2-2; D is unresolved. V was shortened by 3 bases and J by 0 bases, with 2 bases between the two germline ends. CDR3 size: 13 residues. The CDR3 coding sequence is TGTGCCAGCAGTTTTGCGAACACCGGGGAGCTGTTTTTT. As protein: CASSFANTGELFF.